These 14 T cell receptor beta chains originate from one sample sequenced in a study of T cell repertoires in cytomegalovirus infection (dated by TCRdb to the late 2010s). TCRdb names Illumina HiSeq 1500 as the instrument used. The public reads were reanalyzed by TCRdb: fastp trimming at Q25, MiXCR alignment, in-frame beta chains only. Each entry is one CDR3 protein sequence, shown with its most common DNA and genes. This sample is represented by 350,000 to 550,000 distinct CDR3 sequences; approximately 33% of them were singletons. The leading ten clones occupy roughly 13% of the sample. Sequenced sample: PBMCs. These receptors were collected from a human donor in good health (CMV status not recorded). Some clones in this sample may be carry-over from other donors' samples.

Concerning this clonotype: A much more abundant neighbour one base away suggests this may be a read error. The final CDR3 position lacks the conserved phenylalanine or tryptophan, pointing to a likely read error. CDR3 bases: TGTGCCATCAGCGACGACGGAAAAGCGGGGTCCCAAGAGACCCAGTACTTA. This encodes CAISDDGKAGSQETQYL. The chain links TRBV10-3 to TRBJ2-5; 7 bases are a match to TRBD2. Germline V gene data show CDR1 as ENHRY and CDR2 as SYGVKD. The CDR3 covers 17 residues. The ends lost 6 bases at V and 1 base at J; junction bases unmatched: 14.

This clonotype was picked up many times. This chain connects TRBV7-6 to TRBJ2-1, with 11 positions matching TRBD1. The J segment lost 5 bases and the V segment lost 5 bases, leaving 8 bases of the junction unmatched. The CDR3 is 16 residues long. The germline gives CDR1 SGHVS, CDR2 FNYEAQ. The CDR3: CASSTRDRGTNNEQFF. The CDR3 bases are TGTGCCAGCAGCACCCGGGACAGGGGGACGAACAATGAGCAGTTCTTC.

V gene TRBV25-1 combines with J gene TRBJ2-6; 9 nucleotides match TRBD1. This CDR3 has 15 residues. Trimming at V came to 5 bases and at J to 2 bases, leaving 1 base not matched to a gene. The germline V gene encodes CDR1 MGHDK and CDR2 SYGVNS. As DNA, the CDR3 is TGTGCCAGCAGTTGGACAGGGGCTGGGGCCAACGTCCTGACTTTC. Protein sequence: CASSWTGAGANVLTF.

V usage is TRBV28 and J usage is TRBJ1-2; D not resolved. Trimming shortened V by 8 bases and J by 5 bases, and 15 bases separated the two germline ends. Germline lookup yields CDR1 MDHEN and CDR2 SYDVKM. The CDR3 loop spans 13 amino acids. CDR3 amino acids: CASRKTGRYGYTF. The CDR3 bases are TGTGCCAGCCGAAAGACGGGGAGGTATGGCTACACCTTC.

The chain carries TRBV19 and TRBJ1-2; D may be TRBD1 (6 bases). V was trimmed by 8 bases and J by 0 bases, leaving 13 bases between them. The CDR3 consists of 14 residues. Per germline, CDR1 LNHDA and CDR2 SQIVND (reference sequence). The CDR3 sequence: CASGPGTPNYGYTF. As DNA, the CDR3 is TGTGCCAGTGGACCAGGGACACCTAACTATGGCTACACCTTC.

There are many counts of this clonotype. J is TRBJ1-5 and V is TRBV28, with 8 bases fitting TRBD1. V lost 6 bases to trimming and J lost 7 bases; unmatched junction nucleotides: 5. The CDR3 spans 13 residues. Germline CDR1 MDHEN, CDR2 SYDVKM. CDR3 residues: CASRDRDAQPQHF. The CDR3 coding sequence is TGTGCCAGCAGGGACAGGGATGCGCAGCCCCAGCATTTT.

This clonotype occurred once. The germline gene is not matched at one end of the junction; a read error may be the cause. Here the CDR3 DNA reads TGCAGTGCTAGTTTCCTCAAGGACCTGAACACTGAAGCTTACTTT. Protein sequence: CSASFLKDLNTEAYF. The chain has TRBV20-1 and TRBJ1-1; unclear D gene. The CDR3 is 15 amino acids. Germline-derived CDR1 and CDR2 are DFQATT and SNEGSKA (reference sequence).

This clonotype was recorded only once. The conserved closing phenylalanine or tryptophan is absent in this CDR3, likely reflecting a read error. For the CDR3, the DNA is TGTGCCAGCGGAACAGGGGGCGGTCAGCCCCAGCATTGT. Encoded protein: CASGTGGGQPQHC. The chain has TRBV6-6 and TRBJ1-5; 9 nucleotides match TRBD1. Germline V CDR1 and CDR2: MNHNY, SVGAGI (reference sequence). Germline trimming cut 8 bases from V and 6 bases from J; bases unmatched to any gene: 5. This CDR3 region has 13 residues.

The chain is built from TRBV20-1 and TRBJ2-1, with TRBD2 identical over 8 bases. Germline-derived CDR1 and CDR2 are DFQATT and SNEGSKA (reference sequence). Unmatched junction bases numbered 8, after V lost 4 bases and J lost 6 bases. The CDR3 covers 14 residues. The CDR3 nucleotides read TGCAGTGCTAAAGCGGGGGAGGGGCGCAATGAGCAGTTCTTC. It yields the protein CSAKAGEGRNEQFF.

The CDR3 DNA follows: TGTGCCAGCAGCGACGTAGGGGGTGAGCAGTACTTC. Protein sequence: CASSDVGGEQYF. The chain recombines TRBV7-6 with TRBJ2-7, with TRBD1 as a possible D gene (6 bases). Germline V CDR1 and CDR2: SGHVS, FNYEAQ. This CDR3 is built from 12 residues. V lost 5 bases and J lost 7, with 12 bases in between.

On this clonotype itself: A much larger clone lies a single base off, so this may be a read error. The genes are TRBV6-6 and TRBJ2-1; 12 bases agree with TRBD2. The CDR3 extends over 15 amino acids. CDR1 is MNHNY and CDR2 is SVGAGI in the germline V gene (reference sequence). The V gene end was trimmed by 6 bases and the J gene end by 7 bases; junction bases not matched to a gene: 7. The CDR3: CASSPSGGASNEQFF. DNA of the CDR3: TGTGCCAGCAGCCCTAGCGGGGGGGCCTCTAATGAGCAGTTCTTC.

The CDR3: CASRQGSETDTQYF. The CDR3 bases are TGTGCCAGCAGGCAGGGGAGCGAGACAGATACGCAGTATTTT. V usage is TRBV6-2 or TRBV6-3 and J usage is TRBJ2-3, with TRBD1 as a possible D gene (6 bases). CDR1 MNHEY and CDR2 SVGEGT come from the germline V gene. The CDR3 has 14 amino acids. Trimming cost V 6 bases and J 3 bases, with 13 bases left between them.

Only a few counts were recorded for this clonotype. This chain connects TRBV6-1 to TRBJ2-3; no firm D call. The germline V gene encodes CDR1 MNHNS and CDR2 SASEGT. The V gene lost 6 bases and the J gene lost 1 base, with 8 bases spanning the gap. The CDR3 length is 13 residues. This CDR3 is CASSRLGTDTQYF. CDR3 nucleotide sequence: TGTGCCAGCAGCCGACTCGGCACAGATACGCAGTATTTT.

The gene calls are TRBV6-1 and TRBJ2-1, with a possible D match to TRBD1 (6 bases). Germline CDR1 is MNHNS and CDR2 is SASEGT. CDR3 size: 14 residues. The ends were cut back, 6 bases at V and 6 bases at J, with 15 bases in the middle. CDR3 region: CASSTTRGTNEQFF. In nucleotides, the CDR3 is TGTGCCAGCAGCACCACGAGGGGGACCAATGAGCAGTTCTTC.